The next 18 T cell receptor beta chains were all read from a single sample in a study of shared clonotypes between healthy human individuals. Assay: immunoSEQ multiplex PCR; the TCRdb copy retains only in-frame clones and omits some. The sample has about 800,000 clones, 90% to 98% seen once. Naive CD8 cells, CD45RO-negative and positively selected for CCR7, excluded terminally differentiated effector memory CD45RA+ cells. Sequenced input: naive CD8+ T cells sorted from blood. Receptors originate from a man aged 30-40 years in good health.

The chain has TRBV7-9 and TRBJ2-5; 10 bases are shared with TRBD1. The CDR3 length is 15 residues. The germline gives CDR1 SEHNR, CDR2 FQNEAQ (reference sequence). Germline trimming cut 5 bases from V and 3 bases from J; bases unmatched to any gene: 6. CDR3 protein: CASSLSGTGEETQYF. Written as DNA, the CDR3 is TGTGCCAGCAGCCTAAGTGGGACAGGGGAAGAGACCCAGTACTTC.

The CDR3 spells CASSLVPDRVSYEQYF. CDR3 in DNA: TGTGCCAGCAGCTTAGTCCCGGACAGGGTCTCCTACGAGCAGTACTTC. V is TRBV7-9 and J is TRBJ2-7, with 8 bases lining up with TRBD1. Trimming removed 1 base from V and 0 bases from J; junction bases left unmatched: 5. The CDR3 runs to 16 residues. Germline CDR1 and CDR2: SEHNR and FQNEAQ (reference sequence).

This chain links TRBV18 with TRBJ2-5; D is unclear. The CDR3 covers 14 residues. Trimming shortened V by 4 bases and J by 5 bases, and 14 bases separated the two germline ends. Germline V gene data show CDR1 as KGHSH and CDR2 as LQKENI. CDR3 sequence: CASSLSDGRETQYF. CDR3 in DNA: TGTGCCAGCTCACTTTCCGACGGTCGGGAGACCCAGTACTTC.

The chain joins TRBV4-3 to TRBJ2-5; no clear D gene. The CDR3 spans 15 residues. The germline gives CDR1 LGHNA, CDR2 YSLEER. Trimming left V 1 base short and J 2 bases short, with 11 bases between. Here the CDR3 DNA reads TGCGCCAGCAGCCAAGTAAGACGGCCTCAAGAGACCCAGTACTTC. This codes for CASSQVRRPQETQYF.

The chain links TRBV6-6 to TRBJ1-3; D remains unclear. Germline V gene data show CDR1 as MNHNY and CDR2 as SVGAGI (reference sequence). The CDR3 spans 13 residues. V lost 2 bases to trimming and J lost 3 bases, with 5 bases between them. The CDR3 DNA follows: TGTGCCAGCAGTTACCCGCTTGGAAACACCATATATTTT. It is translated as CASSYPLGNTIYF.

This CDR3 reads CASSQEADRRAYEQYF. CDR3 DNA sequence: TGCGCCAGCAGCCAAGAAGCCGACCGCCGGGCTTACGAGCAGTACTTC. This chain links TRBV4-1 with TRBJ2-7, with D unclear. Deletions cut 0 bases from V and 4 bases from J, with 16 bases between. The CDR3 is made up of 16 amino acids. Germline V gene lookup returns CDR1 MGHRA and CDR2 YSYEKL.

V and J are TRBV5-6 and TRBJ2-7, with D possibly TRBD1 on 5 matching bases. The V gene lost 5 bases and the J gene lost 4 bases, with 22 bases spanning the gap. Germline assignment: CDR1 SGHDT and CDR2 YYEEEE. The CDR3 is 16 amino acids. This CDR3 is CASRPSPGLLKYEQYF. CDR3 DNA sequence: TGTGCCAGCAGACCGTCGCCAGGGTTATTAAAATACGAGCAGTACTTC. The full variable domain, completed using reference TRBV5-6 and TRBJ2-7, is DAGVTQSPTHLIKTRGQQVTLRCSPKSGHDTVSWYQQALGQGPQFIFQYYEEEERQRGNFPDRFSGHQFPNYSSELNVNALLLGDSALYLCASRPSPGLLKYEQYFGPGTRLTVT.

V usage is TRBV9 and J usage is TRBJ2-5, with D possibly TRBD1 on 6 matching bases. CDR3 length: 16 amino acids. Germline V gives CDR1 SGDLS, CDR2 YYNGEE. V shed 3 bases and J shed 0 bases, with 15 bases lying between them. CDR3 nucleotide sequence: TGTGCCAGCAGCGAGGGGGTAAGGCGGAACCAAGAGACCCAGTACTTC. This encodes CASSEGVRRNQETQYF.

The chain is built from TRBV12-5 and TRBJ2-2; no firm D call. V gave up 1 base and J gave up 7 bases, with 7 bases separating them. The CDR3 has 13 amino acids. CDR1 LGHNT and CDR2 FRNRAP come from the germline V gene. CDR3: CASGLETHGELFF. CDR3 DNA sequence: TGTGCTAGTGGTTTGGAAACACACGGGGAGCTGTTTTTT.

This chain joins TRBV7-9 and TRBJ2-1; D gene ambiguous. CDR1 is SEHNR and CDR2 is FQNEAQ in the germline V gene (reference sequence). CDR3 length: 12 residues. The V end was cut by 11 bases, the J end by 5 bases, with 13 bases between. The CDR3 protein is CAGSAQNNEQFF. For the CDR3, the DNA is TGTGCCGGTTCAGCGCAAAACAATGAGCAGTTCTTC.

V usage is TRBV7-9 and J usage is TRBJ2-7; D is perhaps TRBD2 (6 bases). Germline CDR1 and CDR2: SEHNR and FQNEAQ (reference sequence). Trimming cost V 8 bases and J 8 bases, with 22 bases left between them. CDR3 length equals 14 residues. In DNA form, the CDR3 reads TGTGCCAGCTCGCTAGAGGGAGGTTCTGATAAGCAGTACTTC. Its translation is CASSLEGGSDKQYF.

The V and J genes are TRBV27 and TRBJ1-4, with TRBD1 matching 8 bases. Trimming took 8 bases from V and 8 from J; bases not matched to a gene: 13. The CDR3 totals 15 residues. Germline V gene sequence: CDR1 MNHEY, CDR2 SMNVEV (reference sequence). CDR3 DNA sequence: TGTGCCAGCGGAGCCCTTGGACAGGGAAGGGAAAAACTGTTTTTT. Translated: CASGALGQGREKLFF.

The chain combines TRBV5-6 with TRBJ2-6; D gene unclear. V dropped 1 base and J dropped 4 bases, with 9 bases sitting between them. The V gene's germline CDR1 is SGHDT and CDR2 YYEEEE. This CDR3 spans 15 amino acids. The CDR3 DNA reads TGTGCCAGCAGCTTGTGGGGTGCGGGGGCCAACGTCCTGACTTTC. Encoded protein: CASSLWGAGANVLTF. The full variable domain, completed using reference TRBV5-6 and TRBJ2-6, is DAGVTQSPTHLIKTRGQQVTLRCSPKSGHDTVSWYQQALGQGPQFIFQYYEEEERQRGNFPDRFSGHQFPNYSSELNVNALLLGDSALYLCASSLWGAGANVLTFGAGSRLTVL.

This clone has only one observation. The gene calls are TRBV5-1 and TRBJ2-2; D remains ambiguous. The germline V and J ends were trimmed by 1 base and 2 bases, with 9 bases remaining between them. Germline CDR1 SGHRS, CDR2 YFSETQ. The CDR3 consists of 15 residues. This CDR3 is CASSLYPTNTGELFF. CDR3 DNA sequence: TGCGCCAGCAGCTTGTATCCGACCAACACCGGGGAGCTGTTTTTT.

The rearrangement links TRBV28 to TRBJ2-7, with TRBD1 matching 7 bases. Germline CDR1 reads MDHEN; CDR2 reads SYDVKM. Trimming at V came to 8 bases and at J to 2 bases, leaving 9 bases not matched to a gene. The CDR3 has 14 residues. The CDR3: CASGLRDSTYEQYF. DNA for the CDR3: TGTGCCAGCGGGCTCCGGGACAGTACCTACGAGCAGTACTTC.

The chain carries TRBV6-1 and TRBJ2-7; tentatively, D is TRBD1 (5 bases). The CDR3 sequence is 15 residues long. CDR1 is MNHNS and CDR2 is SASEGT in the germline V gene. The germline V and J ends were trimmed by 1 base and 4 bases, with 14 bases remaining between them. The CDR3 loop is CASSEVVGGAYEQYF. Here the CDR3 DNA reads TGTGCCAGCAGTGAAGTCGTGGGTGGGGCATACGAGCAGTACTTC.

This chain joins TRBV15 and TRBJ2-1; D is possibly TRBD1 (6 bases). CDR3 size: 13 residues. V was shortened by 4 bases and J by 15 bases, with 19 bases between the two germline ends. The germline V gene encodes CDR1 LNHNV and CDR2 YYDKDF (reference sequence). CDR3 sequence (DNA): TGTGCCACCAGCACCCCGACAGGACCACCTGGGTTCTTC. Amino acids: CATSTPTGPPGFF.

V usage is TRBV29-1 and J usage is TRBJ1-1; D gene unclear. Trimming took off 4 bases at V and 8 bases at J, with 14 bases between the two ends. The germline V gene encodes CDR1 SQVTM and CDR2 ANQGSEA. CDR3 length: 12 residues. In DNA form, the CDR3 reads TGCAGCGTTGTTGCCCGGCTAACGGAAGCTTTCTTT. As protein: CSVVARLTEAFF.